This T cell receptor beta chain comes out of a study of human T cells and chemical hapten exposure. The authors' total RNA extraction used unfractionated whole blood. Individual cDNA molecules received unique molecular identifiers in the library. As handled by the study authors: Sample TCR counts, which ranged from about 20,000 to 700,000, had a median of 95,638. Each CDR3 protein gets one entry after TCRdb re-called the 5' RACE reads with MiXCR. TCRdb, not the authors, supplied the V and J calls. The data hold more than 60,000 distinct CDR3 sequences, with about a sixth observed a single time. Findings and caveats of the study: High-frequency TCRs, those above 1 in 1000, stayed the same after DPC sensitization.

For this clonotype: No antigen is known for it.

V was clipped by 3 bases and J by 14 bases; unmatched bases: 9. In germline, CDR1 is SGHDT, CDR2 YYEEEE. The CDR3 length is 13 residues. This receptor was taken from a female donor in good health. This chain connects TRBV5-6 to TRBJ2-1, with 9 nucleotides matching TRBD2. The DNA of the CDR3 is TGTGCCAGCAGCTCTTGGCCGGGCGGGGGGGAGTTCTTC. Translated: CASSSWPGGGEFF.